This TCR beta chain is drawn from a study of shared clonotypes between healthy human individuals. Study-wide background: Ranging from 18 to 49 in age, donors were two women and three men. Overall study results and limits: Blood was the only sampled material, and tissue repertoires likely differ. Large sequencing depth failed to make sorted-subset sequencing complete, rarefaction showed.

Of note for this clone: What it binds is not known.

Naivety among CD8 cells was defined by CD45RO negativity and positive CCR7 selection, thereby excluding terminally differentiated effector memory CD45RA+ cells. Germline V lookup: CDR1 SGHDN, CDR2 FVKESK. The CDR3 totals 16 residues. V was clipped by 2 bases and J by 2 bases, with 13 bases between them. TCRdb's copy holds only in-frame clones and misses some; the assay was immunoSEQ multiplex PCR. The sample records approximately 740,000 clones, almost 95% being singletons. This receptor was taken from a man younger than 45 in good health. The sample taken for sequencing was naive CD8+ T cells sorted from blood. This chain uses TRBV14 with TRBJ2-1, with D unclear. CDR3 DNA sequence: TGTGCCAGCAGCCAATCGGACCCCTCCCCCTACAATGAGCAGTTCTTC. This codes for CASSQSDPSPYNEQFF.